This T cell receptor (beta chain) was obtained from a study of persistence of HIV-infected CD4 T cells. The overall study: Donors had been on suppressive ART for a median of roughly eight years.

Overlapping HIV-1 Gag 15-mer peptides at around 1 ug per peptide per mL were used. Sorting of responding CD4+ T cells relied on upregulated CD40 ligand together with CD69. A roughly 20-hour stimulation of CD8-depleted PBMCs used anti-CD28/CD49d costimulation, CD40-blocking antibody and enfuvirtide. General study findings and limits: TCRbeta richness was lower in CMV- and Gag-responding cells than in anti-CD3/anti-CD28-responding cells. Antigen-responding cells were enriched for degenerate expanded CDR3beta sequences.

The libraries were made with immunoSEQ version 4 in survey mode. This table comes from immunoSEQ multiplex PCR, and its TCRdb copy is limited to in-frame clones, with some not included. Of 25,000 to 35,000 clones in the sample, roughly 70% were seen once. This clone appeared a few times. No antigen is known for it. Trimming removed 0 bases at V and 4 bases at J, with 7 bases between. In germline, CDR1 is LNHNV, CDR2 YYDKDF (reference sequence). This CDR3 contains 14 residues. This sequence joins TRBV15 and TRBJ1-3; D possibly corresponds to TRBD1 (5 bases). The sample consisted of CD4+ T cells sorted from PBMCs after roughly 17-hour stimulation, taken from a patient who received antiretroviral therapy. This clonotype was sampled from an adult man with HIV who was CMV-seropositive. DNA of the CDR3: TGTGCCACCAGCAGAGAGAGGACAGGAAACACCATATATTTT. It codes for CATSRERTGNTIYF.